The TCR beta chain described here comes from a study of cytomegalovirus exposure and HLA in healthy donors. General observations from the study: The study assumed roughly uniform donor sequencing depth for presence/absence analyses. A list of 150 or so TCR beta chains associated with cytomegalovirus was given. Published work reported that the classifier diagnosed cytomegalovirus status with high specificity and sensitivity.

Germline V gene lookup returns CDR1 MNHEY and CDR2 SMNVEV (reference sequence). The CDR3 has 15 amino acids. With V trimmed by 5 bases and J by 7 bases, 9 bases remained unmatched. As for this clone: Its specificity is unknown.

The PCR contained 60 Vbeta and 13 Jbeta primers. Produced via immunoSEQ multiplex PCR; TCRdb's table is partial and in-frame only. Seen here are 130,000 or so clones, roughly 70% observed once, and the top ten hold 2.9%. What was sequenced was PBMCs. The receptor comes from a woman in her 40s in good health and CMV-seropositive. The V and J genes are TRBV27 and TRBJ2-1; 9 nucleotides agree with TRBD2. Here the CDR3 reads CASSPGTSPLNEQFF. The CDR3 DNA follows: TGTGCCAGCAGTCCCGGGACTAGCCCCCTTAATGAGCAGTTCTTC.